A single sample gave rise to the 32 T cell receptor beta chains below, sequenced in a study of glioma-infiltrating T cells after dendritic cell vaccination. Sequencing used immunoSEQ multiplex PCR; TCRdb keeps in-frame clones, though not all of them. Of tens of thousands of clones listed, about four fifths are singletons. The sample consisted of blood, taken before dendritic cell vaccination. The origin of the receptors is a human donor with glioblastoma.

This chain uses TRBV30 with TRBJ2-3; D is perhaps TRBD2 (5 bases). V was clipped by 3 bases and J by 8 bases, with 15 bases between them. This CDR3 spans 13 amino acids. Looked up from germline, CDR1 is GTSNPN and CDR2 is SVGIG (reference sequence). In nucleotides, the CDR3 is TGTGCCTGGAGCCCCATTCCCGGAGGTACGCAGTATTTT. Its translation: CAWSPIPGGTQYF.

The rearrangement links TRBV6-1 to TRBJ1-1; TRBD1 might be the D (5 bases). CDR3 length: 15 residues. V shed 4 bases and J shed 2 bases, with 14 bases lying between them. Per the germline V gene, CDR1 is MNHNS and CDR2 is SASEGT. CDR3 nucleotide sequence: TGTGCCAGCAGTGTTTCGGCGACAGATAACACTGAAGCTTTCTTT. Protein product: CASSVSATDNTEAFF.

This CDR3 is CASSGGTGLNMNTEAFF. CDR3 DNA: TGTGCCAGCAGCGGGGGGACAGGGCTTAACATGAACACTGAAGCTTTCTTT. The V gene is TRBV25-1, the J gene TRBJ1-1; 9 positions agree with TRBD1. After removal of 6 bases from V and 0 bases from J, the junction contained 11 bases not matched to a gene. CDR1 MGHDK and CDR2 SYGVNS come from the germline V gene. The CDR3 loop spans 17 amino acids.

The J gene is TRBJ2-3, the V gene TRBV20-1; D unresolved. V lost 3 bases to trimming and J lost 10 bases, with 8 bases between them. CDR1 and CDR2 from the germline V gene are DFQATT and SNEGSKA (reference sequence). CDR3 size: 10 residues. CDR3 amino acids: CSASHPAQYF. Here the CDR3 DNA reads TGCAGTGCTAGTCACCCAGCGCAGTATTTT.

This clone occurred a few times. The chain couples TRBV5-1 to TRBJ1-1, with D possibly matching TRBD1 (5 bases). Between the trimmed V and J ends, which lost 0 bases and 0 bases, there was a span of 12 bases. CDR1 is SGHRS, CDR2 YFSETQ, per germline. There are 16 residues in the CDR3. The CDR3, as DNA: TGCGCCAGCAGCTTGGCGGGCAGGGCCATGAACACTGAAGCTTTCTTT. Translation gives CASSLAGRAMNTEAFF.

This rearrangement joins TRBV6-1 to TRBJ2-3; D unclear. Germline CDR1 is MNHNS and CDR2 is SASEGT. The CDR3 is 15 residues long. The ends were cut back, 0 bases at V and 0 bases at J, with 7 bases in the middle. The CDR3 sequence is CASSEAGRSTDTQYF. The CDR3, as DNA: TGTGCCAGCAGTGAAGCGGGCAGAAGCACAGATACGCAGTATTTT.

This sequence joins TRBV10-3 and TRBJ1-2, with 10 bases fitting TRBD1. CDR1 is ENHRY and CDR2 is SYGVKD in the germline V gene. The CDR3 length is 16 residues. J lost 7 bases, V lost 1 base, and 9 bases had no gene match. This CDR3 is CAISEFSGTGVVGYTF. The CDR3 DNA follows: TGTGCCATCAGTGAGTTCTCCGGGACAGGGGTGGTTGGCTACACCTTC.

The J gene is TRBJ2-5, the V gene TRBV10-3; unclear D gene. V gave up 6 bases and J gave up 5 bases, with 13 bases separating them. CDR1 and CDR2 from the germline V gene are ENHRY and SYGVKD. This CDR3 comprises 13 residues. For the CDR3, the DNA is TGTGCCATCAGGACTGACGGCTGGGAGACCCAGTACTTC. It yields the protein CAIRTDGWETQYF.

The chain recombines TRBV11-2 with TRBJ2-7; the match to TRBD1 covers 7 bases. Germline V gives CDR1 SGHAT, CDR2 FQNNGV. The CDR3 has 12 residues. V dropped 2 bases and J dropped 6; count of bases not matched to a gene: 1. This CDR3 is CASSLNRGEQYV. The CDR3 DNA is TGTGCCAGCAGCTTAAACAGGGGCGAGCAGTACGTC.

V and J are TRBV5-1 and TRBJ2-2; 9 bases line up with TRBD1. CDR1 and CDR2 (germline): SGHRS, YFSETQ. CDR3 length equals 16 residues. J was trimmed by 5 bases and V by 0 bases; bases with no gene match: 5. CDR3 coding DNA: TGCGCCAGCAGCTTGGTTGGGGGACAGGGTACCGGGGAGCTGTTTTTT. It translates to CASSLVGGQGTGELFF.

The CDR3 sequence is CASGGRAADTQYF. CDR3 in DNA: TGTGCCAGCGGCGGGAGGGCGGCAGATACGCAGTATTTT. J is TRBJ2-3 and V is TRBV2; TRBD2 agrees at 9 bases. Trimming at V came to 8 bases and at J to 4 bases, leaving 4 bases not matched to a gene. CDR1 SNHLY and CDR2 FYNNEI come from the germline V gene. CDR3 length equals 13 residues.

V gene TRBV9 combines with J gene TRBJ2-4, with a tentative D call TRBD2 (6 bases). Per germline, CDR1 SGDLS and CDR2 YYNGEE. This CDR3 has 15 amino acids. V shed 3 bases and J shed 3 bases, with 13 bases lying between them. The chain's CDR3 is CASSGGDSLKNIQYF. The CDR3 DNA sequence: TGTGCCAGCAGCGGAGGGGACTCCCTCAAAAACATTCAGTACTTC.

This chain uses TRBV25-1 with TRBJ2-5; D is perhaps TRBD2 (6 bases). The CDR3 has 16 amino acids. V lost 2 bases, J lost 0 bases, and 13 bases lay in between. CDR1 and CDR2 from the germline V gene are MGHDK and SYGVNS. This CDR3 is CASSELVKRDQETQYF. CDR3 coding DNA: TGTGCCAGCAGTGAACTAGTTAAGCGGGACCAAGAGACCCAGTACTTC.

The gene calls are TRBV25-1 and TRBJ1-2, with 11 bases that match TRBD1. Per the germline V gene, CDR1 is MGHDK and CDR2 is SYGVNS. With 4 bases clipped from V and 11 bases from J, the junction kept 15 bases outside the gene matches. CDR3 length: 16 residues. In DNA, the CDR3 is TGTGCCAGCAGTGCCTTCTCCGGACAGGGGGCGGGGAGGTACACCTTC. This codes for CASSAFSGQGAGRYTF.

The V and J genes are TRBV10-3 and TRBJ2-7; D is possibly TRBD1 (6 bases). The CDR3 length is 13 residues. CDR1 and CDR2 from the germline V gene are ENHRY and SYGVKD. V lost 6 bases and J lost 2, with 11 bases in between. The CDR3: CAISRDNPYEQYV. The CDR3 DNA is TGTGCCATCAGCCGGGACAACCCCTACGAGCAGTACGTC.

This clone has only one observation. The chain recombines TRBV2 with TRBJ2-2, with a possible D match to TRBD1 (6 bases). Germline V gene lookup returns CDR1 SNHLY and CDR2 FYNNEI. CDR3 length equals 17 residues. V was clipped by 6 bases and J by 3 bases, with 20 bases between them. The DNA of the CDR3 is TGTGCCAGCAGGCCTACAGGGTACGAACACGACACCGGGGAGCTGTTTTTT. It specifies CASRPTGYEHDTGELFF.

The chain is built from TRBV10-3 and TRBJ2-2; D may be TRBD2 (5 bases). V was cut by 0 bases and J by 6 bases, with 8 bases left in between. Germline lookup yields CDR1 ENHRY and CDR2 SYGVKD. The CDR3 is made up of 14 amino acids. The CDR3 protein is CAISESVGAGELFF. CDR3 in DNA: TGTGCCATCAGTGAGTCGGTGGGAGCCGGGGAGCTGTTTTTT.

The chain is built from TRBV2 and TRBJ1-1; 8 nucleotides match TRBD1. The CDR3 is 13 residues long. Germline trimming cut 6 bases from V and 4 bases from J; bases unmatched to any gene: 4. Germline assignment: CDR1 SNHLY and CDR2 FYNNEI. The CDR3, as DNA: TGTGCCAGCAGGGGGACAGGTTCCACTGAAGCTTTCTTT. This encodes CASRGTGSTEAFF.

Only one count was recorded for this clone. The CDR3 nucleotides are TGTGCCAGCAGCATTCAGGACTATGGCTACACCTTC. Its translation is CASSIQDYGYTF. J is TRBJ1-2 and V is TRBV9; D ambiguous. The germline V gene has CDR1 SGDLS and CDR2 YYNGEE. This CDR3 is 12 amino acids long. The germline V and J ends were trimmed by 4 bases and 3 bases, with 7 bases remaining between them.

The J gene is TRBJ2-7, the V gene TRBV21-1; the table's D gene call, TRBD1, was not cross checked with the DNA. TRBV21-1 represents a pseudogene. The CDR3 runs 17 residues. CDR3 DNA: TGTGCCGGGGGATGGGACAGGGTCCCCCTAAGCTCCTACGAGCAGTACGTC. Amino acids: CAGGWDRVPLSSYEQYV.

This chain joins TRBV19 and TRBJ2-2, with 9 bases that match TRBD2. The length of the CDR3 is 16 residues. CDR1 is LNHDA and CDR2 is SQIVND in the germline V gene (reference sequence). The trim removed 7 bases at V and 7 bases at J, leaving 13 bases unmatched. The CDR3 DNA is TGTGCCAGTACCGAACAGGCGGGAGGGCCTGTCGGGGAGCTGTTTTTT. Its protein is CASTEQAGGPVGELFF.

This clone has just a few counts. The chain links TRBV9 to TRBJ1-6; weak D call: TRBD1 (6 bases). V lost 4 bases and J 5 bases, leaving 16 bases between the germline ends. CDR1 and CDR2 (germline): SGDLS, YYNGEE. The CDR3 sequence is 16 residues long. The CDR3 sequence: CASSSPGGADNSPLHF. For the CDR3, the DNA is TGTGCCAGCAGCTCCCCTGGGGGCGCGGATAATTCACCCCTCCACTTT.

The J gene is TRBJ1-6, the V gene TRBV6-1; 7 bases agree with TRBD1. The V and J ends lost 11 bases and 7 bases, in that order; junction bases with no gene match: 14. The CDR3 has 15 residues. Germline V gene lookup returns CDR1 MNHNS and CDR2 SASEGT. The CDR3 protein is CALSRDSGGNSPLHF. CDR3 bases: TGTGCCTTGTCCCGGGACAGTGGGGGAAATTCACCCCTCCACTTT.

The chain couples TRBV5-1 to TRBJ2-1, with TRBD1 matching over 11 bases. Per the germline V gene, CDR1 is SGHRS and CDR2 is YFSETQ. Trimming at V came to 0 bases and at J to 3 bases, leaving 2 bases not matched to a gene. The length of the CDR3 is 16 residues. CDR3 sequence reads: CASSLGDRGGYNEQFF. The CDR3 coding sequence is TGCGCCAGCAGCTTGGGGGACAGGGGGGGCTACAATGAGCAGTTCTTC. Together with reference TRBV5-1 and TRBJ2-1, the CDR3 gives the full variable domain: KAGVTQTPRYLIKTRGQQVTLSCSPISGHRSVSWYQQTPGQGLQFLFEYFSETQRNKGNFPGRFSGRQFSNSRSEMNVSTLELGDSALYLCASSLGDRGGYNEQFFGPGTRLTVL.

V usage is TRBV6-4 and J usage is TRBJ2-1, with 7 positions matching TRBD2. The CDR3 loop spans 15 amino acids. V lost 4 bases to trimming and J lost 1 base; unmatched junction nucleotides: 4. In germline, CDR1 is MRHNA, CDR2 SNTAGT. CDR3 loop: CASSVAAGSYNEQFF. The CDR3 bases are TGTGCCAGCAGTGTTGCAGCGGGATCCTACAATGAGCAGTTCTTC.

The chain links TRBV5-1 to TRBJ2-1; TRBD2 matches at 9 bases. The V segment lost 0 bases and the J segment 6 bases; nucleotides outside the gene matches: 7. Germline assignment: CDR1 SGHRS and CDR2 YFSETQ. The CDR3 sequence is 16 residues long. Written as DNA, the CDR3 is TGCGCCAGCAGCTTGGGTGTAGCGGGAGTAATCAATGAGCAGTTCTTC. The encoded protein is CASSLGVAGVINEQFF.

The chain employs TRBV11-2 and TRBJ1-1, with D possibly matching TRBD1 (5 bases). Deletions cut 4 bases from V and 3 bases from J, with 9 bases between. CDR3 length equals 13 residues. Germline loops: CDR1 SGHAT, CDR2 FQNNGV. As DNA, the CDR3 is TGTGCCAGCAGCTCGCAGGGTGACACTGAAGCTTTCTTT. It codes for CASSSQGDTEAFF.

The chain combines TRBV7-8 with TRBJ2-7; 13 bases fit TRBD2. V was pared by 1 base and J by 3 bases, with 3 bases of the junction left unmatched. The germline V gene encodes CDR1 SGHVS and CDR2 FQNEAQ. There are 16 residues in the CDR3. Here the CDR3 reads CASSLGGLAGVYEQYV. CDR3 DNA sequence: TGTGCCAGCAGCTTAGGCGGACTAGCGGGGGTCTACGAGCAGTACGTC.

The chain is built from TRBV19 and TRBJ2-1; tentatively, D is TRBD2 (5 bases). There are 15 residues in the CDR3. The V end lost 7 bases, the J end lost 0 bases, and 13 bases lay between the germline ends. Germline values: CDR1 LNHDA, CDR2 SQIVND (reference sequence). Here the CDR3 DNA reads TGTGCCAGTAAGTACGGGATGAGCTCCTACAATGAGCAGTTCTTC. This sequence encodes CASKYGMSSYNEQFF.

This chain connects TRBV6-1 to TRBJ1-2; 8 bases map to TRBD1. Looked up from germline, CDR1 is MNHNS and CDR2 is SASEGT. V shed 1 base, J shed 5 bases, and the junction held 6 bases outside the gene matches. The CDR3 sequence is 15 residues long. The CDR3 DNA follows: TGTGCCAGCAGTGAAGAGGCAGGGGGCTGGTATGGCTACACCTTC. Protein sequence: CASSEEAGGWYGYTF.

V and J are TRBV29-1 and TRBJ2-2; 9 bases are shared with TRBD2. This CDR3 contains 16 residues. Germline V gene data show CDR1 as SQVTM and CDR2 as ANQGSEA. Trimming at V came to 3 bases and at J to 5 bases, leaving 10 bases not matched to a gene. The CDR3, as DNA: TGCAGCGTTGACGGGGCCCAGAGCGGGAGGACCGGGGAGCTGTTTTTT. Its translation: CSVDGAQSGRTGELFF.

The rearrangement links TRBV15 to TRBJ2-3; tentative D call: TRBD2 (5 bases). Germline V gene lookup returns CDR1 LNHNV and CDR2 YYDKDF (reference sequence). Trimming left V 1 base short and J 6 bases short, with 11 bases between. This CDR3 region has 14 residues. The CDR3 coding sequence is TGTGCCACCAGCAGAGTGCCGGGAACGGATACGCAGTATTTT. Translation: CATSRVPGTDTQYF.